This T cell receptor beta chain was obtained from a study of T cell repertoires in cytomegalovirus infection. Study at large: Selection of CMV epitopes for the study included recently identified HLA-C-restricted and well-studied HLA-B-restricted ones. It was the public TCR beta signatures that indicated both CMV infection and matching HLA type. Points from the study as a whole: Using cumulative public TCR beta family frequency, the authors identified those who carried CMV together with the relevant HLA.

TCRdb passed the reads through MiXCR, listing each CDR3 protein once. The table records approximately 120,000 distinct CDR3 sequences, approximately 30% of them present only once. This clonotype was recorded at least ten times. The antigen remains unidentified. The CDR3 extends over 16 amino acids. CDR1 ENHRY and CDR2 SYGVKD come from the germline V gene. Trimming took 4 bases from V and 1 from J, leaving 13 bases between them. Sequencing used CD8+ T cells from cultured PBMCs, obtained from culture after CMV antigen stimulation. The sequence was collected from a human donor in good health (CMV status not recorded). Some clones in this sample may be carry-over from other donors' samples. J is TRBJ2-2 and V is TRBV10-3; D remains ambiguous. The CDR3 DNA sequence: TGTGCCATCAGTGCGTCAGGACGGTGGAACACCGGGGAGCTGTTTTTT. Residues: CAISASGRWNTGELFF.